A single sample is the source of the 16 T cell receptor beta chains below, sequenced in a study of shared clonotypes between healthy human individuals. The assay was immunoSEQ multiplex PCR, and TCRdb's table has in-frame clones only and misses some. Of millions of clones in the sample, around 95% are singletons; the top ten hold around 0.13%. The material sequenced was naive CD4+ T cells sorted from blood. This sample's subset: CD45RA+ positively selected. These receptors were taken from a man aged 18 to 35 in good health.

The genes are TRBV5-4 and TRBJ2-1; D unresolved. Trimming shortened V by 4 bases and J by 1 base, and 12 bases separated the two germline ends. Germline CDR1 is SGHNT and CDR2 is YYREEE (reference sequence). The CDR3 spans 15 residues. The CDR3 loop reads CASSQTPSSYNEQFF. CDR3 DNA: TGTGCCAGCAGCCAAACCCCGTCTTCCTACAATGAGCAGTTCTTC.

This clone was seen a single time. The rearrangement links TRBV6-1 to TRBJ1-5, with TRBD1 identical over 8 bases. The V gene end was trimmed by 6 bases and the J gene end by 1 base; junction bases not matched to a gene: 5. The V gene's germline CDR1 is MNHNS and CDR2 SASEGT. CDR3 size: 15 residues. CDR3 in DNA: TGTGCCAGCAGGACAGGGGCCGGGAGCAATCAGCCCCAGCATTTT. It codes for CASRTGAGSNQPQHF.

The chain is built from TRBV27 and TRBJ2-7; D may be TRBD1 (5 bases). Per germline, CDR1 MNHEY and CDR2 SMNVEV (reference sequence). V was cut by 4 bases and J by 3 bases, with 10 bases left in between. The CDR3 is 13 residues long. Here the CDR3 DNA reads TGTGCCAGCAGTTACAGGTCCAACTACGAGCAGTACTTC. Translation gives CASSYRSNYEQYF.

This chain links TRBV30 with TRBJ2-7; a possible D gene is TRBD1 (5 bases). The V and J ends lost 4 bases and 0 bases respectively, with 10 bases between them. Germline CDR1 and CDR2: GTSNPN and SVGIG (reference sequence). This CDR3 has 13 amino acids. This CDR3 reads CAWTPTASYEQYF. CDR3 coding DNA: TGTGCCTGGACGCCGACAGCCTCCTACGAGCAGTACTTC.

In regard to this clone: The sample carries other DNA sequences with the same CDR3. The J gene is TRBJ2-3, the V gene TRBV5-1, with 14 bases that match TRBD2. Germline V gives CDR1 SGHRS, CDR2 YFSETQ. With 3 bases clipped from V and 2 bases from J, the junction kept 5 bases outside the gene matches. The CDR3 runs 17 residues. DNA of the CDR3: TGCGCCAGCAGCTCAGGACTAGCGGGAGGAATCACAGATACGCAGTATTTT. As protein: CASSSGLAGGITDTQYF.

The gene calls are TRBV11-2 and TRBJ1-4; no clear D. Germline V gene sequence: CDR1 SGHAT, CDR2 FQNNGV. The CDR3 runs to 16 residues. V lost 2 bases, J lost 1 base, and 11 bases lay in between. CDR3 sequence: CASSLSGVLTNEKLFF. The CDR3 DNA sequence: TGTGCCAGCAGCTTAAGCGGAGTTTTAACTAATGAAAAACTGTTTTTT. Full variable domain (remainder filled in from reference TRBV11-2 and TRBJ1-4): EAGVAQSPRYKIIEKRQSVAFWCNPISGHATLYWYQQILGQGPKLLIQFQNNGVVDDSQLPKDRFSAERLKGVDSTLKIQPAKLEDSAVYLCASSLSGVLTNEKLFFGSGTQLSVL.

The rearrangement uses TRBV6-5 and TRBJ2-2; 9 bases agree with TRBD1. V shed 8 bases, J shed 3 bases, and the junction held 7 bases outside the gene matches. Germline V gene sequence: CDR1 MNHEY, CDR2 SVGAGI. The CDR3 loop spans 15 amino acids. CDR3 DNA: TGTGCCAGCCTACCGGGACAGGGAGACACCGGGGAGCTGTTTTTT. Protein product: CASLPGQGDTGELFF.

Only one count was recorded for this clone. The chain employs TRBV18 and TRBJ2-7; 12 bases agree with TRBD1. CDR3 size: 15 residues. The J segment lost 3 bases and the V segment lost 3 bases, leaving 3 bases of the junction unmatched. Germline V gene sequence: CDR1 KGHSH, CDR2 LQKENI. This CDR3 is CASSPGQGAIYEQYF. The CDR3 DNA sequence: TGTGCCAGCTCACCGGGACAGGGGGCGATCTACGAGCAGTACTTC. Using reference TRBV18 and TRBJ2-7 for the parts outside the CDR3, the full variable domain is NAGVMQNPRHLVRRRGQEARLRCSPMKGHSHVYWYRQLPEEGLKFMVYLQKENIIDESGMPKERFSAEFPKEGPSILRIQQVVRGDSAAYFCASSPGQGAIYEQYFGPGTRLTVT.

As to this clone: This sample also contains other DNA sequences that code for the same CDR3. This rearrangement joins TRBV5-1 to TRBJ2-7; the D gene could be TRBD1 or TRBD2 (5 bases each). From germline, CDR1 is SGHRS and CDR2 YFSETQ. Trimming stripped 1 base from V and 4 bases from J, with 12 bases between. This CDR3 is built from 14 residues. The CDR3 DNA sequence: TGCGCCAGCAGCTTGAGGGACGGAACATACGAGCAGTACTTC. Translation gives CASSLRDGTYEQYF.

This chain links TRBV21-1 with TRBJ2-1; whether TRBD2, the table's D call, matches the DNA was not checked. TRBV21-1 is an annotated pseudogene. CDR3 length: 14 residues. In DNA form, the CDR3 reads TGTGCCAGCAGCAAAGCAGCCGGGCGGGATGAGCAGTTCTTC. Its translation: CASSKAAGRDEQFF.

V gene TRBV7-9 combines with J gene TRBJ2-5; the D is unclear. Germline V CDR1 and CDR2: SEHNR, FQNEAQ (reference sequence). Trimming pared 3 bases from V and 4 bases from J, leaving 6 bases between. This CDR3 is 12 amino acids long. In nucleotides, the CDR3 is TGTGCCAGCAGCTTTCAGACAGAGACCCAGTACTTC. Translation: CASSFQTETQYF.

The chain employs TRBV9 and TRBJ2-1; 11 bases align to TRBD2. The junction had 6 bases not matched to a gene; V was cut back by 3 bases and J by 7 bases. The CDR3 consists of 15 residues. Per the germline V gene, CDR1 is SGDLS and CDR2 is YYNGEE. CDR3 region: CASSALAGVGNEQFF. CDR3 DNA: TGTGCCAGCAGCGCACTAGCGGGGGTTGGAAATGAGCAGTTCTTC. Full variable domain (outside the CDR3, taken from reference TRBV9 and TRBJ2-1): DSGVTQTPKHLITATGQRVTLRCSPRSGDLSVYWYQQSLDQGLQFLIQYYNGEERAKGNILERFSAQQFPDLHSELNLSSLELGDSALYFCASSALAGVGNEQFFGPGTRLTVL.

The CDR3 sequence: CASTPFRDKVKIYYGYTF. The CDR3 region has the DNA TGTGCCAGCACCCCCTTCCGGGACAAGGTTAAAATCTACTATGGCTACACCTTC. The chain is built from TRBV28 and TRBJ1-2; tentative D call: TRBD1 (6 bases). This CDR3 region has 18 residues. In germline, CDR1 is MDHEN, CDR2 SYDVKM. The germline V and J ends were trimmed by 7 bases and 3 bases, with 27 bases remaining between them.

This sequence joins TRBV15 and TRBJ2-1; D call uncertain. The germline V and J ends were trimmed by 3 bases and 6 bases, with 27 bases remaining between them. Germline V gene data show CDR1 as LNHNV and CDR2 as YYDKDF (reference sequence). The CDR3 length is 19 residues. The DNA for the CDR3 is TGTGCCACCAGCAGTGATCTTCTAGGAGCCCAGTCAAGGCGCAATGAGCAGTTCTTC. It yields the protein CATSSDLLGAQSRRNEQFF.

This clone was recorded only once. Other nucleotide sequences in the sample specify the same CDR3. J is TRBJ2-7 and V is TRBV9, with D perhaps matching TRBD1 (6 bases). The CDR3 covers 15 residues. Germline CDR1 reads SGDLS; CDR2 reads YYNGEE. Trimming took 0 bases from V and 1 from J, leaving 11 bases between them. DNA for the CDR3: TGTGCCAGCAGCGTAGCACCGGGACAATCCTACGAGCAGTACTTC. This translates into CASSVAPGQSYEQYF.

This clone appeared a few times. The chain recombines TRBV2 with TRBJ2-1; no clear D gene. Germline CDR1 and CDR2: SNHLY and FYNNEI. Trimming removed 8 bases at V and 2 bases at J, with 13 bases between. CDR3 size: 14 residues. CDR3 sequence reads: CASGKNGAYNEQFF. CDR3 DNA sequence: TGTGCCAGCGGGAAGAACGGAGCCTACAATGAGCAGTTCTTC. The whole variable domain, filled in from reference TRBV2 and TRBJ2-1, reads EPEVTQTPSHQVTQMGQEVILRCVPISNHLYFYWYRQILGQKVEFLVSFYNNEISEKSEIFDDQFSVERPDGSNFTLKIRSTKLEDSAMYFCASGKNGAYNEQFFGPGTRLTVL.